The T cell receptor (beta chain) described here comes from a study of T cell responses to AZD1222 COVID-19 vaccine. The study's findings and limits: When two AZD1222 doses had been given, Spike-specific TCR breadth and depth rose. Samples come after the peak T cell response, not at day 14. Donors were largely white British and mainly female; clonal diversity was possibly underestimated.

The CDR3 sequence is 17 residues long. CDR1 and CDR2 from the germline V gene are LGHNA and YNFKEQ. This clone was found a few times. Its specificity is not known. At one end, the junction sequence differs from germline, possibly due to a read error. Measured with immunoSEQ multiplex PCR; TCRdb has only the in-frame clones, and not every one. The sample includes about 210,000 clones, approximately 94% of them seen just once. Sequencing was performed on peripheral blood, taken 28 days after the second dose of the MenACWY control vaccine. The receptor was derived from an adult who received the MenACWY meningococcal vaccine as a control. The chain couples TRBV4-2 to TRBJ1-6; no firm D call. CDR3 coding DNA: TGTGCCAGCAGCGAAGACGGCCCCAGCTCCTATAATTCACCCCTCCACTTT. Protein: CASSEDGPSSYNSPLHF.